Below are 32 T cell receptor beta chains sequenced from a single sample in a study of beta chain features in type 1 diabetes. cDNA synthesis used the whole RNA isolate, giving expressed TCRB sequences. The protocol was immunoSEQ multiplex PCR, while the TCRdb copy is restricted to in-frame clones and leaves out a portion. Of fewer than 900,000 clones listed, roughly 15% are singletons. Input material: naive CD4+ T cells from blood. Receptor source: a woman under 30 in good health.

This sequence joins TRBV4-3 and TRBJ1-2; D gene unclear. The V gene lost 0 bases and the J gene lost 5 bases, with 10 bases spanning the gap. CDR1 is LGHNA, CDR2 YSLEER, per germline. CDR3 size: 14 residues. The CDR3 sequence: CASSQDGGQYGYTF. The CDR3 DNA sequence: TGCGCCAGCAGCCAAGACGGAGGTCAGTATGGCTACACCTTC.

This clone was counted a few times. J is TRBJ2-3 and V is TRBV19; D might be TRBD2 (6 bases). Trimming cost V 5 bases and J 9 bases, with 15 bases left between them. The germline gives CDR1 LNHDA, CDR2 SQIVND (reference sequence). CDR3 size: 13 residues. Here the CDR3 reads CASSVGLHGTQYF. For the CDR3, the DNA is TGTGCCAGTAGTGTGGGACTCCACGGGACGCAGTATTTT.

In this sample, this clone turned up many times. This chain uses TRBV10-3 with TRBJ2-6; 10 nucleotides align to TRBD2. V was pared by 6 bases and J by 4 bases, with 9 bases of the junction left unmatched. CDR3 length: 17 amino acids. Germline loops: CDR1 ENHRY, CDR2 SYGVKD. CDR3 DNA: TGTGCCATCAGCCCTAGCGGGAGTCCTGCAGGGGCCAACGTCCTGACTTTC. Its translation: CAISPSGSPAGANVLTF.

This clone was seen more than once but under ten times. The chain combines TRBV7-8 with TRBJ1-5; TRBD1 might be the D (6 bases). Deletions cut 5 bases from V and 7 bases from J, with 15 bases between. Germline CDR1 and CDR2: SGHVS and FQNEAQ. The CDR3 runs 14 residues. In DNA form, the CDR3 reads TGTGCCAGCAGCCGGGGACGGGGGGGCCAGCCCCAGCATTTT. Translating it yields CASSRGRGGQPQHF.

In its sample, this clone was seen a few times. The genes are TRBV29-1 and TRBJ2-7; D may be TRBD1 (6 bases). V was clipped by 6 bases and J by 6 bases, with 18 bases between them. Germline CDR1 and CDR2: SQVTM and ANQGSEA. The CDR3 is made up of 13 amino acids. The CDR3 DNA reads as TGCAGCGTGGCCCGTTGGACAGAAGGCGAGCAGTACTTC. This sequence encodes CSVARWTEGEQYF.

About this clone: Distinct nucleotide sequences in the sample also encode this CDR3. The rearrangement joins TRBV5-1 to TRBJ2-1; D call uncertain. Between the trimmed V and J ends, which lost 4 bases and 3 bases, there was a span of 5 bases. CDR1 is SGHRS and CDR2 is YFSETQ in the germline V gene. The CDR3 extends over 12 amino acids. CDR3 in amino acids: CASSPDYNEQFF. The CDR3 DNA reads TGCGCCAGCAGCCCGGACTACAATGAGCAGTTCTTC.

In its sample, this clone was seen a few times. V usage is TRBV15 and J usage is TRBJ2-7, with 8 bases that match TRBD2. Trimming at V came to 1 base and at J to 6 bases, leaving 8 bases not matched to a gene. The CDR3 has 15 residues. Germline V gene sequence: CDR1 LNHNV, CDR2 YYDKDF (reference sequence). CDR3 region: CATSRVTSAVGEQYF. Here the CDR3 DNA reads TGTGCCACCAGCAGAGTGACTAGCGCGGTCGGCGAGCAGTACTTC.

The CDR3, as DNA: TGTGCCAGCAGCTTTTGGGGGACAGACTCCCTTATAGATACGCAGTATTTT. Protein product: CASSFWGTDSLIDTQYF. The chain couples TRBV5-6 to TRBJ2-3; 7 nucleotides match TRBD1. Unmatched junction bases numbered 14, after V lost 2 bases and J lost 5 bases. Germline CDR1 SGHDT, CDR2 YYEEEE. The CDR3 length is 17 residues.

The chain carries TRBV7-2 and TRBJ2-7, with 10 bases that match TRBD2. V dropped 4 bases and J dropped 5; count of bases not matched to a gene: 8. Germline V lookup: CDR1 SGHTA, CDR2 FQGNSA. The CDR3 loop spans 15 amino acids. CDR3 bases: TGTGCCAGCAGCTCGGAAGCGGGAGGGTCTCACGAGCAGTACTTC. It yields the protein CASSSEAGGSHEQYF.

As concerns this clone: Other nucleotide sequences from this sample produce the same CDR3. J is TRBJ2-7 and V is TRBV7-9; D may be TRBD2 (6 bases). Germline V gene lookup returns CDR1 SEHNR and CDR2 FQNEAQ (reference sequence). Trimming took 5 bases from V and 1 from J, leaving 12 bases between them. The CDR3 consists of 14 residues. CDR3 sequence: CASSPTGGSYEQYF. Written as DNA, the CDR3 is TGTGCCAGCAGCCCCACCGGGGGTTCCTACGAGCAGTACTTC.

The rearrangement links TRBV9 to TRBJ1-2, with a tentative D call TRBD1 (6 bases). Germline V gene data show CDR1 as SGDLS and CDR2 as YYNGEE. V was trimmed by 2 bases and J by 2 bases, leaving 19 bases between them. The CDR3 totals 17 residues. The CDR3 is CASSVSTGLGGNYGYTF. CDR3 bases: TGTGCCAGCAGCGTCTCTACAGGGTTGGGGGGAAACTATGGCTACACCTTC.

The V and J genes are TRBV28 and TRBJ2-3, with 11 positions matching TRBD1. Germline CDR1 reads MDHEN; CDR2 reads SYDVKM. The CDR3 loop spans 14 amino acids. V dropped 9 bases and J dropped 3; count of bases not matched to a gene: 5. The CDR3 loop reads CASLDRGRTDTQYF. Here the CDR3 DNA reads TGTGCCAGTCTGGACAGGGGGCGGACAGATACGCAGTATTTT.

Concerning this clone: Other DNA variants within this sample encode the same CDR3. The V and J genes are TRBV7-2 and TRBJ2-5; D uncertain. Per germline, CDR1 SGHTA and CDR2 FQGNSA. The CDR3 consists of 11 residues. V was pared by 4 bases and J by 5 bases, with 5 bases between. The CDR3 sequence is CASSSQETQYF. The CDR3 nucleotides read TGTGCCAGCAGCTCGCAGGAGACCCAGTACTTC.

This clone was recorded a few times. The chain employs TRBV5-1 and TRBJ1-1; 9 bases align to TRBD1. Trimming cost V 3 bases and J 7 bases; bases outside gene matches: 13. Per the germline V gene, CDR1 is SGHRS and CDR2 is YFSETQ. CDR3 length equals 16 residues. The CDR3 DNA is TGCGCCAGCAGCTCGGGACAGGGCACCGAAGGGGGTGAAGCTTTCTTT. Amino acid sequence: CASSSGQGTEGGEAFF.

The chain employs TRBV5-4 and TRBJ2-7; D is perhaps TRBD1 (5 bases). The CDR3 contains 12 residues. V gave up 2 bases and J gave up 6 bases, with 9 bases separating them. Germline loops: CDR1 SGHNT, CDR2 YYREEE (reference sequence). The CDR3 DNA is TGTGCCAGCAGCTTCGACAGCACCGAGCAGTACTTC. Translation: CASSFDSTEQYF.

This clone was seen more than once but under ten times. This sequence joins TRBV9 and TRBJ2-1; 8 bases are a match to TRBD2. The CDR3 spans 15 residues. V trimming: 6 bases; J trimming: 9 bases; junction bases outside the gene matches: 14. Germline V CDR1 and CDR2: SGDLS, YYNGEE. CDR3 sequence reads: CASTAGGVGGSEQFF. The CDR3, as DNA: TGTGCCAGCACCGCGGGGGGTGTGGGAGGCTCTGAGCAGTTCTTC.

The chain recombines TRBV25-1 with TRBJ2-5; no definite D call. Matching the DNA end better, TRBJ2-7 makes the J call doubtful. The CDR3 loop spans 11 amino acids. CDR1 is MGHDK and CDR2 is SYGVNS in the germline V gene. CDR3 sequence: CASSEYDEQYF. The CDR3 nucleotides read TGTGCCAGCAGTGAATACGACGAGCAGTACTTC.

The CDR3 DNA follows: TGCGCCAGCAGCCAAGGGGGATCCGGTGAAAAACTGTTTTTT. This sequence encodes CASSQGGSGEKLFF. V is TRBV4-3 and J is TRBJ1-4; D unresolved. The CDR3 is 14 residues long. The V end was cut by 1 base, the J end by 7 bases, with 10 bases between. From germline, CDR1 is LGHNA and CDR2 YSLEER.

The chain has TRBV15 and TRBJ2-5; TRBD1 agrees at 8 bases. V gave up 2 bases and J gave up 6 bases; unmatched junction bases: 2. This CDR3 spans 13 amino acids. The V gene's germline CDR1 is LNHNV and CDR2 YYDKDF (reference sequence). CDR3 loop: CATSRTGGQTQYF. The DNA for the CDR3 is TGTGCCACCAGCAGAACAGGGGGGCAGACCCAGTACTTC.

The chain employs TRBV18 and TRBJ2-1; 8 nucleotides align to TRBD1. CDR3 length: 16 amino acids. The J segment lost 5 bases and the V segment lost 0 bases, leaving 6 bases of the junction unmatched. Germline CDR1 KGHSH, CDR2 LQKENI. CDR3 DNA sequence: TGTGCCAGCTCACCACCCTATACAGGGGGTAACAATGAGCAGTTCTTC. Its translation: CASSPPYTGGNNEQFF.

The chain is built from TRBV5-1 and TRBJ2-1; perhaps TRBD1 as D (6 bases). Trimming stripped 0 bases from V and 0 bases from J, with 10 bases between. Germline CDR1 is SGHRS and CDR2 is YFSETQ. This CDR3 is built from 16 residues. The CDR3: CASSLVGQSSYNEQFF. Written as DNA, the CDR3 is TGCGCCAGCAGCTTGGTTGGACAGAGCTCCTACAATGAGCAGTTCTTC.

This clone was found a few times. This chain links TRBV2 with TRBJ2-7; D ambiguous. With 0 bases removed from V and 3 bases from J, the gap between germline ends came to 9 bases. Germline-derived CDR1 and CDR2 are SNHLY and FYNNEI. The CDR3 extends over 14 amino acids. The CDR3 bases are TGTGCCAGCAGTGAAGCGGGTAAAGGCTACGAGCAGTACTTC. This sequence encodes CASSEAGKGYEQYF.

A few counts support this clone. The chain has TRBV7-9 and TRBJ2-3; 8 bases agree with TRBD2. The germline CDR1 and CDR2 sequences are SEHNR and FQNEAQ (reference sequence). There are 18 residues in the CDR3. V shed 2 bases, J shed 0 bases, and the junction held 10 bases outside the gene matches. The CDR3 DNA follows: TGTGCCAGCAGCTTAAAGTCTAGCGGGTCGGCTAGCACAGATACGCAGTATTTT. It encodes CASSLKSSGSASTDTQYF.

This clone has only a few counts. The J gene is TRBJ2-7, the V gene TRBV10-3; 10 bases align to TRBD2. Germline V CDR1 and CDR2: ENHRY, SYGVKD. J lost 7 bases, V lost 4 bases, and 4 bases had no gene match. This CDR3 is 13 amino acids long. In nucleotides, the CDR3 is TGTGCCATCAGTGGGCTAGCGGGAGTTGAGCAGTACTTC. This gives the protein CAISGLAGVEQYF.

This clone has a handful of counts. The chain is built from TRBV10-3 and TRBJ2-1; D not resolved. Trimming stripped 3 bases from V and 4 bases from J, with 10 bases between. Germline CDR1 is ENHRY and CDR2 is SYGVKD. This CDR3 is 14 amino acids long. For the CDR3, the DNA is TGTGCCATCAGTGACCCCTCCAAGTACAATGAGCAGTTCTTC. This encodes CAISDPSKYNEQFF.

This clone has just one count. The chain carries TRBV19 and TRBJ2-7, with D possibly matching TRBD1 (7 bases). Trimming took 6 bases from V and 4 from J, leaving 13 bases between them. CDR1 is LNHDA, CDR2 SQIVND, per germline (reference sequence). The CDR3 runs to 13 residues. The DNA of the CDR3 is TGTGCCAGTAGCCCGCAGGGGGGATACGAGCAGTACTTC. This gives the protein CASSPQGGYEQYF.

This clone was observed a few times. CDR3 nucleotide sequence: TGTGCCAGCAGTGCTACCCCTGGGAGCCGAGAGACCCAGTACTTC. Translation gives CASSATPGSRETQYF. The chain joins TRBV6-6 to TRBJ2-5; D is perhaps TRBD2 (5 bases). Germline-derived CDR1 and CDR2 are MNHNY and SVGAGI (reference sequence). Deletions cut 5 bases from V and 4 bases from J, with 17 bases between. This CDR3 has 15 residues.

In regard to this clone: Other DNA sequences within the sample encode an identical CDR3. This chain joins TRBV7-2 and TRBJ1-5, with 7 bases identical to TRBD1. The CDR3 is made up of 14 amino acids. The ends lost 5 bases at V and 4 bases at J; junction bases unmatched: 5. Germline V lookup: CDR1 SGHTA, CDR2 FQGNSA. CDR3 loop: CASSLAGGNQPQHF. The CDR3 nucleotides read TGTGCCAGCAGCCTCGCAGGGGGGAATCAGCCCCAGCATTTT.

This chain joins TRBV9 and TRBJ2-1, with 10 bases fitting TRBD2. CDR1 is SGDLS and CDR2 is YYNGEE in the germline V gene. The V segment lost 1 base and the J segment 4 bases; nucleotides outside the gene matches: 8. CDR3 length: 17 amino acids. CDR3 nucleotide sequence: TGTGCCAGCAGCGTATCTGTCCTAGCGGGGGTATACAATGAGCAGTTCTTC. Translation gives CASSVSVLAGVYNEQFF.

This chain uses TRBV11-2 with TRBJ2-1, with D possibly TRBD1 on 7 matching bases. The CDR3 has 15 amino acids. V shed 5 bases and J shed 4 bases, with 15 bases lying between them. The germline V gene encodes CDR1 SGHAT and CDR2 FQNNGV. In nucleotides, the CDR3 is TGTGCCAGCAGCATAACCCAGGGGGGATACAATGAGCAGTTCTTC. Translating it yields CASSITQGGYNEQFF.

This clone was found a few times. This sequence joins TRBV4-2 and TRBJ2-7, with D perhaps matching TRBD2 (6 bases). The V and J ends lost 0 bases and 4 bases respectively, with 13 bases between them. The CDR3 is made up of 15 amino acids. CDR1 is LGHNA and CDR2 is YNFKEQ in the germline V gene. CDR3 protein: CASSQEWDSSYEQYF. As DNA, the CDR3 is TGTGCCAGCAGCCAAGAATGGGACTCCAGTTACGAGCAGTACTTC.

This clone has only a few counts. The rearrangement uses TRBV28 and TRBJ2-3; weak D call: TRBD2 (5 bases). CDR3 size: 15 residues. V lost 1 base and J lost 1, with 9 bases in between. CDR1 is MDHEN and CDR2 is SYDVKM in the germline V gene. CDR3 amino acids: CASSLSGSRTDTQYF. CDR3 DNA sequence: TGTGCCAGCAGTTTATCGGGGTCCCGCACAGATACGCAGTATTTT. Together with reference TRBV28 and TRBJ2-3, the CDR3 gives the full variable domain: DVKVTQSSRYLVKRTGEKVFLECVQDMDHENMFWYRQDPGLGLRLIYFSYDVKMKEKGDIPEGYSVSREKKERFSLILESASTNQTSMYLCASSLSGSRTDTQYFGPGTRLTVL.